What follows are 30 T cell receptor beta chains derived from one specimen sequenced in a study of T-cell memory formation after mild COVID-19. Via MiXCR, TCRdb re-called the 5' RACE reads, giving one row per CDR3 protein. The table lists tens of thousands of distinct CDR3 sequences, 6% to 9.5% of them singletons, with 13% to 15% in the top ten. The source material was PBMCs or a T cell subset sorted from them (not recorded which). These TCRs come from an adult woman who had mild COVID-19 (a few samples of this study predate the infection). Cell type and time point are not known.

This clonotype has a count of ten or more. The genes are TRBV6-5 and TRBJ2-1; 11 bases map to TRBD2. J lost 5 bases, V lost 10 bases, and 10 bases had no gene match. In germline, CDR1 is MNHEY, CDR2 SVGAGI. This CDR3 has 15 residues. The CDR3 loop is CATGRGTSGNNEQFF. The CDR3 DNA follows: TGTGCCACCGGCCGCGGGACTAGCGGTAACAATGAGCAGTTCTTC.

CDR3 protein: CASSLGRLPEAFF. The CDR3 DNA is TGTGCCAGCAGCTTAGGCCGATTACCTGAAGCTTTCTTT. The rearrangement links TRBV7-9 to TRBJ1-1, with D uncertain. V was trimmed by 1 base and J by 6 bases, leaving 9 bases between them. Per the germline V gene, CDR1 is SEHNR and CDR2 is FQNEAQ (reference sequence). There are 13 residues in the CDR3.

This clonotype was counted at least ten times. The chain carries TRBV20-1 and TRBJ2-1, with 11 bases fitting TRBD2. CDR1 is DFQATT, CDR2 SNEGSKA, per germline (reference sequence). V lost 6 bases and J lost 8; bases outside the gene matches: 6. This CDR3 has 13 amino acids. CDR3 nucleotide sequence: TGCAGTGCAAAACTAGCGGGAGTCGATGAGCAGTTCTTC. This translates into CSAKLAGVDEQFF.

This clonotype was counted ten times or more. The J gene is TRBJ2-2, the V gene TRBV20-1; 9 nucleotides align to TRBD1. The trim removed 6 bases at V and 9 bases at J, leaving 8 bases unmatched. Germline V CDR1 and CDR2: DFQATT, SNEGSKA (reference sequence). The CDR3 has 13 residues. The CDR3 spells CSANGQGKRELFF. CDR3 DNA: TGCAGTGCCAACGGACAGGGGAAAAGGGAGCTGTTTTTT.

This clonotype was observed at least ten times. The chain employs TRBV20-1 and TRBJ1-6; D perhaps matches TRBD1 (6 bases). Trimming removed 6 bases at V and 0 bases at J, with 15 bases between. Germline CDR1 reads DFQATT; CDR2 reads SNEGSKA (reference sequence). This CDR3 is 16 amino acids long. CDR3 region: CSAKGQPISYNSPLHF. In nucleotides, the CDR3 is TGCAGTGCCAAAGGACAGCCTATCTCCTATAATTCACCCCTCCACTTT.

This clonotype was observed many times. This chain joins TRBV12-3 or TRBV12-4 and TRBJ2-1; TRBD2 is a possible D gene (5 bases). The CDR3 is made up of 13 amino acids. Trimming removed 2 bases from V and 7 bases from J, with 9 bases in between. CDR3 in amino acids: CASSLRGLNEQFF. The CDR3 DNA follows: TGTGCCAGCAGTTTAAGAGGGCTAAATGAGCAGTTCTTC.

This clonotype has a count of ten or more. The chain is built from TRBV7-9 and TRBJ2-7; D possibly uses TRBD1 or TRBD2 (5 bases each). Germline V lookup: CDR1 SEHNR, CDR2 FQNEAQ (reference sequence). Trimming took off 4 bases at V and 3 bases at J, with 13 bases between the two ends. This CDR3 contains 14 residues. The CDR3 region has the DNA TGTGCCAGCAGCTACACGGGACCAAACTACGAGCAGTACTTC. The encoded protein is CASSYTGPNYEQYF.

This clonotype showed up many times. The chain combines TRBV20-1 with TRBJ1-1; tentative D call: TRBD1 (5 bases). V was pared by 6 bases and J by 2 bases, with 16 bases between. Germline V gene lookup returns CDR1 DFQATT and CDR2 SNEGSKA (reference sequence). There are 14 residues in the CDR3. The CDR3 nucleotides read TGCAGTGCGACCAAGCGGGGACCAAACACTGAAGCTTTCTTT. Translating gives CSATKRGPNTEAFF.

In its sample, this clonotype was seen many times. The chain links TRBV24-1 to TRBJ2-7, with TRBD2 matching over 9 bases. After removal of 4 bases from V and 4 bases from J, the junction contained 7 bases not matched to a gene. This CDR3 is built from 15 residues. In germline, CDR1 is KGHDR, CDR2 SFDVKD. The CDR3 DNA follows: TGTGCCACCAGTGACTCCGGGACTAGCCGGTACGAGCAGTACTTC. Encoded protein: CATSDSGTSRYEQYF.

This clonotype was detected ten times or more. CDR3 amino acids: CATALLAPRETQYF. Here the CDR3 DNA reads TGCGCCACCGCCCTACTAGCGCCGAGGGAGACCCAGTACTTC. The J gene is TRBJ2-5, the V gene TRBV5-1, with TRBD2 matching 7 bases. Per germline, CDR1 SGHRS and CDR2 YFSETQ. This CDR3 contains 14 residues. Trimming at V came to 9 bases and at J to 5 bases, leaving 13 bases not matched to a gene.

This clonotype was detected many times. This chain joins TRBV30 and TRBJ2-7, with D maybe TRBD2 (5 bases). V shed 2 bases and J shed 3 bases, with 29 bases lying between them. Germline V gives CDR1 GTSNPN, CDR2 SVGIG (reference sequence). The CDR3 runs 19 residues. DNA of the CDR3: TGTGCCTGGAGTAGTAGAGAGAGAGATAGGAGGAGAGGGTTCTACGAGCAGTACTTC. Its translation is CAWSSRERDRRRGFYEQYF.

This clonotype showed up just a few times. The genes are TRBV2 and TRBJ2-3, with a possible D match to TRBD1 (6 bases). V lost 7 bases and J lost 6, with 23 bases in between. Germline CDR1 is SNHLY and CDR2 is FYNNEI. The CDR3 has 16 amino acids. The CDR3 reads CASIIFDVGDMDTQYF. The CDR3 DNA reads TGTGCCAGCATTATCTTCGACGTGGGGGACATGGATACGCAGTATTTT.

This clonotype occurred many times. This chain links TRBV7-6 with TRBJ2-1, with D possibly being TRBD2 (6 bases). The CDR3 covers 16 residues. From germline, CDR1 is SGHVS and CDR2 FNYEAQ. Trimming shortened V by 5 bases and J by 4 bases, and 18 bases separated the two germline ends. CDR3 loop: CASSPLGTSQYNEQFF. CDR3 nucleotides: TGTGCCAGCAGCCCCCTGGGCACTAGCCAGTACAATGAGCAGTTCTTC.

This clonotype was detected ten times or more. The gene calls are TRBV7-8 and TRBJ1-1; TRBD1 might be the D (6 bases). This CDR3 region has 15 residues. Germline assignment: CDR1 SGHVS and CDR2 FQNEAQ. V lost 1 base and J lost 4, with 13 bases in between. The CDR3 DNA reads as TGTGCCAGCAGCTTAGTTTGGGGGGCAGTCACTGAAGCTTTCTTT. Amino acids: CASSLVWGAVTEAFF.

The sample holds many counts of this clonotype. CDR3 amino acids: CASSYYGNTGELFF. CDR3 in DNA: TGCGCCAGCAGCTACTACGGGAACACCGGGGAGCTGTTTTTT. The rearrangement uses TRBV5-1 and TRBJ2-2; D is ambiguous. Germline V lookup: CDR1 SGHRS, CDR2 YFSETQ. V lost 3 bases to trimming and J lost 1 base, with 7 bases between them. The CDR3 contains 14 residues.

The chain links TRBV7-2 to TRBJ1-5; 7 nucleotides line up with TRBD1. The CDR3 runs to 15 residues. CDR1 and CDR2 from the germline V gene are SGHTA and FQGNSA. V was clipped by 3 bases and J by 3 bases; unmatched bases: 5. The DNA for the CDR3 is TGTGCCAGCAGCTTGGGACAGACTATCAATCAGCCCCAGCATTTT. Protein: CASSLGQTINQPQHF.

This clonotype was counted a single time. This clone may be a read error of a much larger clone one base away. V gene TRBV27 combines with J gene TRBJ1-1; D is uncertain. Looked up from germline, CDR1 is MNHEY and CDR2 is SMNVEV (reference sequence). This CDR3 contains 13 residues. Trimming left V 6 bases short and J 7 bases short, with 15 bases between. The chain's CDR3 is CASRAPGRYEAFF. Here the CDR3 DNA reads TGTGCCAGCAGAGCTCCTGGACGGTATGAAGCTTTCTTT.

This clonotype has ten or more counts. The V call is TRBV6-1, the J call TRBJ1-6, with D uncertain. There are 15 residues in the CDR3. The V end was cut by 6 bases, the J end by 4 bases, with 13 bases between. From germline, CDR1 is MNHNS and CDR2 SASEGT. The CDR3: CASSTGDNYNSPLHF. The DNA for the CDR3 is TGTGCCAGCAGCACCGGAGATAATTATAATTCACCCCTCCACTTT.

This clonotype was counted many times. The chain is built from TRBV20-1 and TRBJ1-1; D is undetermined. The CDR3 covers 14 residues. The germline V and J ends were trimmed by 3 bases and 8 bases, with 19 bases remaining between them. From germline, CDR1 is DFQATT and CDR2 SNEGSKA (reference sequence). The CDR3 region has the DNA TGCAGTGCTAGCAAGGACGCTGGGCATGGGGAAGCTTTCTTT. Its translation is CSASKDAGHGEAFF.

In this sample, this clonotype turned up many times. J is TRBJ2-1 and V is TRBV20-1; no definite D call. The CDR3 is 12 residues long. V was clipped by 1 base and J by 10 bases, with 11 bases between them. The germline CDR1 and CDR2 sequences are DFQATT and SNEGSKA (reference sequence). As DNA, the CDR3 is TGCAGTGCTAGAGGGCCCTCGGGCGAGCAGTTCTTC. Translation gives CSARGPSGEQFF.

This clonotype has at least ten counts. V usage is TRBV18 and J usage is TRBJ2-1; D is unclear. Germline V CDR1 and CDR2: KGHSH, LQKENI. V was pared by 3 bases and J by 12 bases, with 15 bases between. The CDR3 has 13 residues. The CDR3 reads CASSPPDRDLQFF. The CDR3 region has the DNA TGTGCCAGCTCACCGCCCGATAGGGATTTGCAGTTCTTC.

This clonotype was seen at least ten times. V is TRBV11-3 and J is TRBJ2-3; TRBD1 might be the D (6 bases). This CDR3 contains 14 residues. Germline V gene lookup returns CDR1 SGHNT and CDR2 YENEEA. V was trimmed by 4 bases and J by 8 bases, leaving 16 bases between them. The CDR3, as DNA: TGTGCCAGCAGCTCGGACACTATAGGGGGTACGCAGTATTTT. It yields the protein CASSSDTIGGTQYF.

This clonotype was found many times. The chain employs TRBV12-3 or TRBV12-4 and TRBJ2-6; 10 bases line up with TRBD1. The length of the CDR3 is 19 residues. J lost 0 bases, V lost 2 bases, and 7 bases had no gene match. The CDR3 DNA reads as TGTGCCAGCAGTTTATGGGGGGACAGGGGCTCCTCTGGGGCCAACGTCCTGACTTTC. This gives the protein CASSLWGDRGSSGANVLTF.

This clonotype was picked up many times. V is TRBV6-4 and J is TRBJ2-3, with 8 nucleotides matching TRBD2. Germline CDR1 MRHNA, CDR2 SNTAGT. V lost 4 bases and J lost 3; bases outside the gene matches: 6. CDR3 length: 15 residues. The CDR3 DNA reads as TGTGCCAGCAGTGTTAGCGGGGACGGGACAGATACGCAGTATTTT. Amino acid sequence: CASSVSGDGTDTQYF.

In this sample, this clonotype turned up many times. The chain couples TRBV11-3 to TRBJ1-1; the match to TRBD1 covers 8 bases. The CDR3 sequence is 15 residues long. The germline V gene has CDR1 SGHNT and CDR2 YENEEA. With 2 bases clipped from V and 1 base from J, the junction kept 3 bases outside the gene matches. CDR3: CASSLSGTGNTEAFF. CDR3 DNA: TGTGCCAGCAGCTTAAGCGGGACAGGGAACACTGAAGCTTTCTTT.

This clonotype was detected many times. V gene TRBV7-9 combines with J gene TRBJ1-1, with D maybe TRBD1 (5 bases). This CDR3 contains 14 residues. Per the germline V gene, CDR1 is SEHNR and CDR2 is FQNEAQ (reference sequence). Trimming shortened V by 6 bases and J by 0 bases, and 11 bases separated the two germline ends. CDR3 nucleotide sequence: TGTGCCAGCAGACCCCCGGGGGTGAACACTGAAGCTTTCTTT. It specifies CASRPPGVNTEAFF. The full variable domain, its missing parts supplied by reference TRBV7-9 and TRBJ1-1, is DTGVSQNPRHKITKRGQNVTFRCDPISEHNRLYWYRQTLGQGPEFLTYFQNEAQLEKSRLLSDRFSAERPKGSFSTLEIQRTEQGDSAMYLCASRPPGVNTEAFFGQGTRLTVV.

The genes are TRBV28 and TRBJ2-5; 11 positions match TRBD2. V trimming: 6 bases; J trimming: 0 bases; junction bases outside the gene matches: 3. The CDR3 totals 15 residues. CDR1 and CDR2 from the germline V gene are MDHEN and SYDVKM. CDR3 loop: CASRPTSGDQETQYF. CDR3 nucleotides: TGTGCCAGCAGACCGACTAGCGGGGACCAAGAGACCCAGTACTTC.

Many counts were recorded for this clonotype. This sequence joins TRBV20-1 and TRBJ2-1; either TRBD1 or TRBD2 may fit D (6 bases each). The germline V gene encodes CDR1 DFQATT and CDR2 SNEGSKA (reference sequence). CDR3 length: 15 residues. Trimming removed 6 bases from V and 5 bases from J, with 20 bases in between. The CDR3 sequence: CSAAEVGGTHNEQFF. As DNA, the CDR3 is TGCAGTGCCGCAGAGGTGGGGGGCACTCACAATGAGCAGTTCTTC.

This clonotype was observed at least ten times. This rearrangement joins TRBV9 to TRBJ2-1; 10 nucleotides match TRBD1. The V gene end was trimmed by 4 bases and the J gene end by 4 bases; junction bases not matched to a gene: 8. The CDR3 has 16 amino acids. Germline loops: CDR1 SGDLS, CDR2 YYNGEE. CDR3 amino acids: CASSFTTGGAYNEQFF. The CDR3, as DNA: TGTGCCAGCAGCTTTACGACAGGGGGCGCTTACAATGAGCAGTTCTTC. The variable domain in full, completed from reference TRBV9 and TRBJ2-1, reads DSGVTQTPKHLITATGQRVTLRCSPRSGDLSVYWYQQSLDQGLQFLIQYYNGEERAKGNILERFSAQQFPDLHSELNLSSLELGDSALYFCASSFTTGGAYNEQFFGPGTRLTVL.

This clonotype was observed many times. The chain combines TRBV25-1 with TRBJ2-7, with D possibly matching TRBD2 (6 bases). The germline gives CDR1 MGHDK, CDR2 SYGVNS. V lost 2 bases to trimming and J lost 4 bases, with 12 bases between them. The CDR3 covers 14 residues. The CDR3 loop reads CASSETGTSYEQYF. CDR3 DNA sequence: TGTGCCAGCAGTGAAACCGGGACTTCTTACGAGCAGTACTTC.